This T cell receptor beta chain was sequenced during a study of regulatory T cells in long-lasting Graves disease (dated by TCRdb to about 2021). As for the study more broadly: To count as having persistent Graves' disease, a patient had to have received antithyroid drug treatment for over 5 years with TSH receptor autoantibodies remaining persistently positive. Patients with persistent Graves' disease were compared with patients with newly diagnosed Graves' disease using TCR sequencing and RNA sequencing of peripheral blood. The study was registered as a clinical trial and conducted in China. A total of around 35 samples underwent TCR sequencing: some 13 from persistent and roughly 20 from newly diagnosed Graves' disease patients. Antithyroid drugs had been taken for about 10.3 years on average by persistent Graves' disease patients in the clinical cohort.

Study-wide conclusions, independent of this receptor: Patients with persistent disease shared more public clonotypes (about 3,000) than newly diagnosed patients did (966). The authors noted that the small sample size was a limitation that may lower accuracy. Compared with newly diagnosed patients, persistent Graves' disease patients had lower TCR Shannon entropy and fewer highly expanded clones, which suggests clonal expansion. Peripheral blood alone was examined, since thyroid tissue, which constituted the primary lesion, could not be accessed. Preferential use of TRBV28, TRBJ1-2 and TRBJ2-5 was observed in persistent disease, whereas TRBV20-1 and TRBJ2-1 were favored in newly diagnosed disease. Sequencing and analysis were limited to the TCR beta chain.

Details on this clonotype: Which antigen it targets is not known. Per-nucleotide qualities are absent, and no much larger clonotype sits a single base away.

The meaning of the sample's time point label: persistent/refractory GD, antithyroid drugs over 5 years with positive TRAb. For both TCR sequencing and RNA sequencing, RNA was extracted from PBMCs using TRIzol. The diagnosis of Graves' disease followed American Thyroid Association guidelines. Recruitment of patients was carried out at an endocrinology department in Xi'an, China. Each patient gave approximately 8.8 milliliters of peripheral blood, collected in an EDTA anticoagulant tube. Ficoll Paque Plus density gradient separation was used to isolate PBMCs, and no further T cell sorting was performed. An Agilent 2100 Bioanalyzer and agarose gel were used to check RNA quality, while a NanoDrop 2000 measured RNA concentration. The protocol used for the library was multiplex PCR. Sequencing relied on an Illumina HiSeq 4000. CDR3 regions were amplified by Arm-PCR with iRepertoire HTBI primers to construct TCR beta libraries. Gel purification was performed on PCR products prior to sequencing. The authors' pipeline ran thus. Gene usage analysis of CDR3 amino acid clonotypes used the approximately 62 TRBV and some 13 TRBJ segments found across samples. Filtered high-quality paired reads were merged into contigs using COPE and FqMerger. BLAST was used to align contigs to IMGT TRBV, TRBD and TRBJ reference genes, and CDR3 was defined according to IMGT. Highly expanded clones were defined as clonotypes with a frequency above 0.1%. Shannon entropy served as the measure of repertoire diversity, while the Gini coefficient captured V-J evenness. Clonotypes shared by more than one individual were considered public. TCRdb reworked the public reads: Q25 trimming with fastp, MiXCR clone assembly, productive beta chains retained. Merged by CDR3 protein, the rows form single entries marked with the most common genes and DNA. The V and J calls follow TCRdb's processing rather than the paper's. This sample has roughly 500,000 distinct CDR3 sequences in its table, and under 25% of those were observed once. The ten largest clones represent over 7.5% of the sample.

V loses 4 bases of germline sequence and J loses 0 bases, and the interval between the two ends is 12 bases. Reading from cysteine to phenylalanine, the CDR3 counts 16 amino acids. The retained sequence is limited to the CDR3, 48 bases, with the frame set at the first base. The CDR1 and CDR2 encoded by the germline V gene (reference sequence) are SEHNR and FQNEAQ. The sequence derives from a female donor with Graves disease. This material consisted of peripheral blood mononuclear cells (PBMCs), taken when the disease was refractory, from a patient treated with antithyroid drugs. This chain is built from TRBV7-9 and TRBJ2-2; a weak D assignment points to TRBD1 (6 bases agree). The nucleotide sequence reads TGTGCCAGCAGCTCCAACCGGGACACGAACACCGGGGAGCTGTTTTTT. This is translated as CASSSNRDTNTGELFF.